The entry that follows covers one TCR beta chain sequence. Authors' methods: From reference gene primer amplification, estimates of nucleated cell counts were derived. Produced via immunoSEQ multiplex PCR; TCRdb's table is partial and in-frame only. That table is the source of V, J and clone size, and D and trimming were worked out from the DNA. The sample comprises approximately 100,000 clones, over 75% of which are singletons, and more than 9% rests with the top ten. This sample is part of a study of blood T cell repertoires in COVID-19. At the level of the study: The cDNA or gDNA used as material had been derived from T cells, B-cell-depleted T cells, or PBMCs.

V shed 5 bases, J shed 1 base, and the junction held 4 bases outside the gene matches. The germline V gene has CDR1 MNHEY and CDR2 SMNVEV (reference sequence). CDR3 size: 15 residues. This chain joins TRBV27 and TRBJ2-1; 8 nucleotides align to TRBD1. The sample was peripheral blood. The sequence was obtained from a woman in her 30s with acute or convalescent COVID-19. CDR3 sequence (DNA): TGTGCCAGCAGTATGGACAGGGTATCCTACAATGAGCAGTTCTTC. It yields the protein CASSMDRVSYNEQFF.